One T cell receptor (beta chain) is described in this entry. The antigen remains unidentified. This record belongs to a study of post-analysis software for immune sequencing data. The study, taken as a whole, reports: With TRBV5-6, TRBV5-1 and TRBV20-1 included, roughly five TRBV segments were more frequent in patients than in controls.

TCR beta cDNA libraries had unique molecular identifiers. TCRdb used MiXCR to reprocess the PCR reads, holding one entry per CDR3 protein. The table lists about 770,000 distinct CDR3 sequences, 35% to 55% of them singletons. The CDR3 length is 14 residues. Germline loops: CDR1 LGHNA, CDR2 YSLEER. V was cut by 4 bases and J by 7 bases, with 16 bases left in between. The receptor was isolated from a girl aged 5-17 years with multiple sclerosis. The chain combines TRBV4-3 with TRBJ2-5; a possible D gene is TRBD1 (5 bases). Sequencing was carried out using blood. The CDR3 coding sequence is TGCGCCAGCAGCCTCCGGACACCAAGGGGGACCCAGTACTTC. Its protein product is CASSLRTPRGTQYF.